The present T cell receptor beta chain was sequenced within a study of OX40 agonist ivuxolimab in advanced cancers. Notes on the research overall: Ivuxolimab, which targeted the costimulatory receptor OX40 (CD134), was an agonistic, fully human IgG2 monoclonal antibody. Intravenous ivuxolimab was administered to patients every 2 weeks at six dose levels: 0.01, 0.1, 0.3, 1.5, 3 and 10 mg/kg. Of the 50 or so patients in dose escalation, about 20 had hepatocellular carcinoma, some 15 had melanoma, 9 had renal cell carcinoma and 9 had head and neck cancer. A male proportion of roughly 80% and a mean age of 60 years, ranging from 23 to 79, were recorded for the dose-escalation cohort. Prior anti-PD-1, anti-PD-L1 or anti-CTLA-4 therapy was permitted, and checkpoint inhibitors had been received by under 50% of dose-escalation patients. Three dose-escalation patients achieved partial responses, one with hepatocellular carcinoma and two with cutaneous melanoma. Peripheral TCRbeta sequencing was intended to test whether TCR sequence diversity was altered and clonal T-cell expansion was caused by ivuxolimab. The paper describes the monotherapy dose-escalation part (N of about 50 patients) of the phase I trial of ivuxolimab. General conclusions and limits of the study: Low levels of normalized T-cell clonal expansion were also seen in some patients who did not respond. Partial responders in the 0.1-3.0 mg/kg groups had among the lowest normalized peripheral clonal expansion, especially among CD8+ T cells. Which antigens the clonally expanded peripheral T cells were specific for was not determined. After ivuxolimab, more expanded clones were found on average in CD8+ T cells than in CD4+ T cells. At doses from 0.1 to 3.0 mg/kg, clonal expansion was seen in both CD4+ and CD8+ blood T cells between baseline and week 6.

In the case of this clone: The target of this receptor is not known. Base qualities are missing; no much larger clone stands one base away.

For sequencing of the TCRbeta CDR3 region, genomic DNA was extracted from the sorted cells. The immunoSEQ Assay was used for sequencing of TCRbeta CDR3 regions. Imported from immuneACCESS, the table was reduced by TCRdb to in-frame sequences with V and J called. These copies leave out some clones; in studies compared against another copy, an unresolved V gene accounts for under half, and the cause of the remainder is not known. A total of more than 25,000 clones appear in this sample, about 88% of them only once. The ten largest clones capture roughly 15% of the sample. The trial excluded patients who had a history of autoimmune disease or who were on systemic immunosuppression. In every dose cohort, peripheral blood was drawn for TCR sequencing at baseline, cycle 4 day 1, and cycle 7 day 1. Samples were obtained from an open-label, multicenter, first-in-human phase I dose-escalation trial of ivuxolimab. Adults with locally advanced or metastatic melanoma, renal cell carcinoma, hepatocellular carcinoma or head and neck squamous cell carcinoma were enrolled in the trial. Before TCR sequencing, CD4+ T cells and CD8+ T cells were sorted from peripheral blood as separate populations.

Sequences SGDLS (CDR1) and YYNGEE (CDR2) are obtained from the germline V gene. The CDR3 goes from the cysteine to the phenylalanine over 16 residues. Only the CDR3 part of the read is kept: 48 bases, read in frame from the first base. The germline ends are 18 bases apart after V is trimmed by 0 bases and J by 8 bases. The TCR originated in an adult with an advanced solid tumor such as melanoma, head and neck, liver or kidney cancer. The chain joins TRBV9 to TRBJ2-1; the best D guess is TRBD2, with 5 bases matching. The sample consisted of CD4+ or CD8+ T cells sorted from blood, taken in a trial of the OX40 agonist ivuxolimab. The CDR3 region reads CASSVGRNTGLDEQFF. The DNA reads as follows: TGTGCCAGCAGCGTAGGGAGGAACACCGGACTTGATGAGCAGTTCTTC.